The 19 T cell receptor beta chains reported below all come from one sample, sequenced in a study of sequential checkpoint blockade in melanoma. Sequencing was performed with immunoSEQ multiplex PCR; in TCRdb, only in-frame clones are kept and a portion is missing. The sample yields 15,000 to 20,000 clones, approximately 81% seen once. The treatment was: randomized to nivolumab then ipilimumab (arm A) or the reverse (arm B). The material was CD8+ T cells sorted from blood (inferred from file names), obtained from a patient given nivolumab and ipilimumab in sequence. These receptors were taken from a human donor with melanoma.

A note on this clone: This sample includes further DNA sequences coding for the same CDR3. The chain carries TRBV4-3 and TRBJ2-7, with 7 bases identical to TRBD2. V shed 1 base, J shed 7 bases, and the junction held 10 bases outside the gene matches. Germline V gene data show CDR1 as LGHNA and CDR2 as YSLEER. CDR3 length: 15 amino acids. Here the CDR3 reads CASSQGIAGFYEQYF. The CDR3 DNA follows: TGCGCCAGCAGCCAAGGGATAGCGGGCTTCTATGAGCAGTACTTC.

The V and J genes are TRBV27 and TRBJ2-3; no clear D. The V and J ends lost 3 bases and 0 bases respectively, with 10 bases between them. The CDR3 is made up of 15 amino acids. Germline V CDR1 and CDR2: MNHEY, SMNVEV (reference sequence). Written as DNA, the CDR3 is TGTGCCAGCAGTTTGACTTATTCTAGCACAGATACGCAGTATTTT. Translating it yields CASSLTYSSTDTQYF.

Within the sample, this clone is medium-sized. The chain carries TRBV6-4 and TRBJ2-7; TRBD2 matches 11 bases. Germline V gives CDR1 MRHNA, CDR2 SNTAGT. This CDR3 spans 15 amino acids. The V gene end was trimmed by 5 bases and the J gene end by 5 bases; junction bases not matched to a gene: 8. CDR3 bases: TGTGCCAGCAGTCCGGTAGCGGGAGGGTCTGACGAGCAGTACTTC. It yields the protein CASSPVAGGSDEQYF.

This clone came up a few times. The rearrangement links TRBV30 to TRBJ2-7; D is undetermined. Germline V gives CDR1 GTSNPN, CDR2 SVGIG (reference sequence). The CDR3 runs 13 residues. Trimming took off 2 bases at V and 4 bases at J, with 12 bases between the two ends. The CDR3 bases are TGTGCCTGGAGTTCTTCCCGGGTTTACGAGCAGTACTTC. Translation gives CAWSSSRVYEQYF.

The chain uses TRBV11-3 and TRBJ2-7, with 9 bases matching TRBD1. The V gene end was trimmed by 5 bases and the J gene end by 5 bases; junction bases not matched to a gene: 10. This CDR3 contains 15 residues. Germline loops: CDR1 SGHNT, CDR2 YENEEA. CDR3 coding DNA: TGTGCCAGCAGCCTAGCCGGGACAGGGAACGACGAGCAGTACTTC. It specifies CASSLAGTGNDEQYF.

This sequence joins TRBV6-1 and TRBJ2-7, with D maybe TRBD2 (6 bases). V was pared by 7 bases and J by 2 bases, with 15 bases between. From germline, CDR1 is MNHNS and CDR2 SASEGT. The CDR3 runs 14 residues. CDR3 sequence reads: CASNRAGPTYEQYF. Written as DNA, the CDR3 is TGTGCCAGCAACCGAGCGGGCCCGACCTACGAGCAGTACTTC.

The V and J genes are TRBV7-7 and TRBJ2-3; TRBD2 agrees at 13 bases. J gave up 2 bases and V 4 bases, and 3 bases lay outside the gene matches. This CDR3 spans 16 amino acids. From germline, CDR1 is SSHAT and CDR2 FNYEAQ (reference sequence). Here the CDR3 reads CASSSGTSGTTDTQYF. The CDR3 DNA reads TGTGCCAGCAGCTCGGGGACTAGCGGGACCACAGATACGCAGTATTTT.

By sample fraction, this clone is medium-sized. The gene calls are TRBV27 and TRBJ2-7; the match to TRBD2 covers 7 bases. J was trimmed by 1 base and V by 10 bases; bases with no gene match: 10. The germline V gene has CDR1 MNHEY and CDR2 SMNVEV (reference sequence). The CDR3 length is 14 residues. The CDR3, as DNA: TGTGCCATAAAGCGGGACGGCGATTCCTACGAGCAGTACTTC. The encoded protein is CAIKRDGDSYEQYF.

V gene TRBV2 combines with J gene TRBJ1-5; D is unresolved. The V and J ends lost 1 base and 1 base respectively, with 8 bases between them. Germline V gene sequence: CDR1 SNHLY, CDR2 FYNNEI. CDR3 length equals 15 residues. CDR3 loop: CASSEGQESNQPQHF. As DNA, the CDR3 is TGTGCCAGCAGTGAAGGGCAGGAAAGCAATCAGCCCCAGCATTTT.

This clone was counted a single time. The chain couples TRBV7-2 to TRBJ2-3, with 12 nucleotides matching TRBD2. V lost 5 bases and J lost 4; bases outside the gene matches: 7. The V gene's germline CDR1 is SGHTA and CDR2 FQGNSA. CDR3 length: 16 amino acids. CDR3 amino acids: CASSPRLAGVADTQYF. CDR3 DNA: TGTGCCAGCAGCCCCAGACTAGCGGGAGTTGCAGATACGCAGTATTTT.

This clone was seen a single time. The gene calls are TRBV13 and TRBJ2-1; the match to TRBD2 covers 8 bases. CDR3 length: 15 residues. Trimming took 5 bases from V and 5 from J; bases not matched to a gene: 8. Germline V gene lookup returns CDR1 PRHDT and CDR2 FYEKMQ (reference sequence). CDR3 loop: CASSPRGDPHNEQFF. The CDR3 nucleotides are TGTGCCAGCAGCCCGCGGGGGGACCCCCACAATGAGCAGTTCTTC. Full variable domain (missing parts from reference TRBV13 and TRBJ2-1): AAGVIQSPRHLIKEKRETATLKCYPIPRHDTVYWYQQGPGQDPQFLISFYEKMQSDKGSIPDRFSAQQFSDYHSELNMSSLELGDSALYFCASSPRGDPHNEQFFGPGTRLTVL.

The rearrangement links TRBV4-3 to TRBJ1-1, with 9 bases lining up with TRBD1. J lost 4 bases, V lost 4 bases, and 7 bases had no gene match. The germline CDR1 and CDR2 sequences are LGHNA and YSLEER. The CDR3 sequence is 15 residues long. The CDR3 DNA reads TGCGCCAGCAGCCTGGGACAGGGATTTCGCACTGAAGCTTTCTTT. This codes for CASSLGQGFRTEAFF.

The rearrangement uses TRBV2 and TRBJ2-2; D possibly corresponds to TRBD1 (5 bases). V was clipped by 9 bases and J by 3 bases, with 11 bases between them. The CDR3 length is 13 residues. Germline values: CDR1 SNHLY, CDR2 FYNNEI. In nucleotides, the CDR3 is TGTGCCAGAGGGGTCCGGGACACCGGGGAGCTGTTTTTT. Amino acid sequence: CARGVRDTGELFF.

This chain connects TRBV29-1 to TRBJ2-7, with 12 bases aligning to TRBD1. Germline lookup yields CDR1 SQVTM and CDR2 ANQGSEA. The length of the CDR3 is 14 residues. J lost 5 bases, V lost 7 bases, and 9 bases had no gene match. The CDR3 is CSAHSGTGGHEQYF. In DNA, the CDR3 is TGCAGCGCCCATTCCGGGACAGGGGGCCACGAGCAGTACTTC.

The chain joins TRBV9 to TRBJ2-1; 8 nucleotides agree with TRBD1. Germline-derived CDR1 and CDR2 are SGDLS and YYNGEE. CDR3 length equals 14 residues. With V trimmed by 4 bases and J by 6 bases, 6 bases remained unmatched. The CDR3 nucleotides read TGTGCCAGCAGCCCGAGGACAGGGTCCAATGAGCAGTTCTTC. Translated, it gives CASSPRTGSNEQFF.

The chain combines TRBV6-1 with TRBJ1-1, with no clear D. Germline CDR1 reads MNHNS; CDR2 reads SASEGT. The germline V and J ends were trimmed by 2 bases and 6 bases, with 13 bases remaining between them. The CDR3 length is 14 residues. CDR3 amino acids: CASSESTGSAEAFF. CDR3 bases: TGTGCCAGCAGTGAAAGTACGGGGAGCGCTGAAGCTTTCTTT.

The chain is built from TRBV2 and TRBJ2-2, with D uncertain. Deletions cut 3 bases from V and 0 bases from J, with 8 bases between. The CDR3 loop spans 15 amino acids. Germline loops: CDR1 SNHLY, CDR2 FYNNEI. CDR3 sequence (DNA): TGTGCCAGCAGTGACAGTCCCCCGAACACCGGGGAGCTGTTTTTT. Translation: CASSDSPPNTGELFF.

The genes are TRBV28 and TRBJ1-2; TRBD1 might be the D (5 bases). V lost 2 bases, J lost 4 bases, and 17 bases lay in between. In germline, CDR1 is MDHEN, CDR2 SYDVKM. The CDR3 loop spans 16 amino acids. CDR3 loop: CASSLGPGREVYGYTF. Written as DNA, the CDR3 is TGTGCCAGCAGTTTAGGCCCGGGCAGGGAGGTCTATGGCTACACCTTC.

There are a few counts of this clone. The chain is built from TRBV7-6 and TRBJ1-6, with 8 nucleotides matching TRBD1. Germline V gene lookup returns CDR1 SGHVS and CDR2 FNYEAQ. Trimming removed 4 bases from V and 10 bases from J; junction bases left unmatched: 12. This CDR3 region has 16 residues. CDR3 sequence: CASSSDQDRGNSPLHF. CDR3 in DNA: TGTGCCAGCAGCTCCGACCAAGACAGGGGAAACTCACCCCTCCACTTT.